The 24 T cell receptor beta chains below come from one sample, sequenced in a study of shared clonotypes between healthy human individuals. Produced via immunoSEQ multiplex PCR; TCRdb's table is partial and in-frame only. In the table there are some 2,000,000 clones, about 94% of which are singletons. Material: naive CD4+ T cells sorted from blood. Subset in this sample: CD45RA+ positively selected. The source is a man aged 18 to 30 in good health.

The chain combines TRBV10-3 with TRBJ1-3; 8 positions agree with TRBD1. V shed 6 bases and J 3 bases; nucleotides not matched to a gene: 13. From germline, CDR1 is ENHRY and CDR2 SYGVKD. This CDR3 is built from 17 residues. CDR3 coding DNA: TGTGCCATCAGACCGTCGACAGGGGATAGCTTTGGAAACACCATATATTTT. It translates to CAIRPSTGDSFGNTIYF.

This rearrangement joins TRBV7-3 to TRBJ2-2; D is possibly TRBD1 (5 bases). The CDR3 runs 15 residues. CDR1 is SGHTA, CDR2 FQGTGA, per germline. V was clipped by 0 bases and J by 2 bases, with 7 bases between them. Here the CDR3 DNA reads TGTGCCAGCAGCTTAACAGGGGCTAACACCGGGGAGCTGTTTTTT. It is translated as CASSLTGANTGELFF. The full variable domain, rest sourced from reference TRBV7-3 and TRBJ2-2, is GAGVSQTPSNKVTEKGKYVELRCDPISGHTALYWYRQSLGQGPEFLIYFQGTGAADDSGLPNDRFFAVRPEGSVSTLKIQRTERGDSAVYLCASSLTGANTGELFFGEGSRLTVL.

The V call is TRBV5-8, the J call TRBJ1-4, with D unresolved. CDR1 SGHTS and CDR2 YDEGEE come from the germline V gene. Trimming cost V 5 bases and J 4 bases, with 18 bases left between them. CDR3 length: 16 amino acids. CDR3 sequence reads: CASRSPGSWINEKLFF. The DNA of the CDR3 is TGTGCCAGCAGAAGCCCCGGCAGCTGGATTAATGAAAAACTGTTTTTT.

V and J are TRBV7-8 and TRBJ2-3; D uncertain. The CDR3 runs to 16 residues. Germline V gene sequence: CDR1 SGHVS, CDR2 FQNEAQ. The V and J ends lost 1 base and 2 bases respectively, with 13 bases between them. The CDR3 here is CASSLGVPPNTDTQYF. DNA for the CDR3: TGTGCCAGCAGCTTAGGTGTACCTCCAAACACAGATACGCAGTATTTT.

The J gene is TRBJ1-1, the V gene TRBV6-5, with D possibly matching TRBD1 (6 bases). Trimming shortened V by 2 bases and J by 1 base, and 11 bases separated the two germline ends. The CDR3 has 15 amino acids. Germline V CDR1 and CDR2: MNHEY, SVGAGI. The CDR3 DNA sequence: TGTGCCAGCAGTTACAACAGGGCAAAGAACACTGAAGCTTTCTTT. Its translation is CASSYNRAKNTEAFF.

This clone is a singleton in its sample. V gene TRBV28 combines with J gene TRBJ2-3; D might be TRBD1 (5 bases). V lost 6 bases and J lost 2, with 9 bases in between. The CDR3 length is 13 residues. CDR1 and CDR2 (germline): MDHEN, SYDVKM. The CDR3 region is CASRNRYTDTQYF. CDR3 DNA sequence: TGTGCCAGCAGGAACAGGTACACAGATACGCAGTATTTT.

This rearrangement joins TRBV6-1 to TRBJ1-3; D perhaps matches TRBD1 (6 bases). V shed 2 bases and J shed 4 bases, with 9 bases lying between them. The CDR3 totals 14 residues. The germline V gene has CDR1 MNHNS and CDR2 SASEGT. The chain's CDR3 is CASSEITGGNTIYF. The DNA of the CDR3 is TGTGCCAGCAGTGAAATAACAGGGGGAAACACCATATATTTT.

The gene calls are TRBV5-4 and TRBJ2-5, with D possibly TRBD2 on 7 matching bases. This CDR3 has 13 residues. Germline V CDR1 and CDR2: SGHNT, YYREEE (reference sequence). Trimming removed 10 bases at V and 2 bases at J, with 15 bases between. The CDR3 DNA sequence: TGTGCCGCCACTAGGGGGGGGCAAGAGACCCAGTACTTC. It encodes CAATRGGQETQYF.

V usage is TRBV7-2 and J usage is TRBJ1-2; 11 bases line up with TRBD1. V shed 5 bases and J 4 bases; nucleotides not matched to a gene: 12. From germline, CDR1 is SGHTA and CDR2 FQGNSA. The CDR3 consists of 17 residues. The CDR3 spells CASSILTTGTGGYGYTF. The CDR3 DNA reads as TGTGCCAGCAGCATTTTAACCACCGGGACAGGGGGCTATGGCTACACCTTC.

The chain carries TRBV10-1 and TRBJ2-1; 11 nucleotides agree with TRBD2. The germline gives CDR1 WNHNN, CDR2 SYGVQD (reference sequence). This CDR3 spans 15 amino acids. Trimming cost V 8 bases and J 5 bases; bases outside gene matches: 8. CDR3 DNA: TGCGCCAGCCAAGCGGGGACTAGCGGAAACAATGAGCAGTTCTTC. Protein: CASQAGTSGNNEQFF.

V usage is TRBV19 and J usage is TRBJ2-7; possible D gene TRBD1, 5 bases. CDR3 length: 13 amino acids. Germline CDR1 LNHDA, CDR2 SQIVND (reference sequence). V lost 6 bases to trimming and J lost 2 bases, with 11 bases between them. In DNA form, the CDR3 reads TGTGCCAGTAGCAAACAGGCAACCTACGAGCAGTACTTC. This sequence encodes CASSKQATYEQYF.

Concerning this clone: The junction differs from germline at one of its ends, possibly a read error. The rearrangement uses TRBV7-7 and TRBJ1-1; D remains unclear. This CDR3 spans 13 amino acids. From germline, CDR1 is SSHAT and CDR2 FNYEAQ (reference sequence). The CDR3 bases are TGTGCTAGCAGCTTAGAGGAGGGCACTGAAGCTTTCTTT. Amino acid sequence: CASSLEEGTEAFF.

The sample holds one count of this clone. V is TRBV4-3 and J is TRBJ1-4; D is unresolved. The CDR3 loop spans 16 amino acids. Trimming shortened V by 0 bases and J by 0 bases, and 8 bases separated the two germline ends. The V gene's germline CDR1 is LGHNA and CDR2 YSLEER. CDR3 residues: CASSQDLSATNEKLFF. The CDR3 DNA reads as TGCGCCAGCAGCCAAGATCTTTCCGCAACTAATGAAAAACTGTTTTTT.

V is TRBV10-1 and J is TRBJ2-7, with D tentatively TRBD2 (7 bases). Per germline, CDR1 WNHNN and CDR2 SYGVQD (reference sequence). The V and J ends lost 0 bases and 7 bases respectively, with 13 bases between them. The CDR3 length is 14 residues. CDR3 nucleotides: TGCGCCAGCAGTGAGTCCGGGGGGCGAGGAGAGCAGTACTTC. It encodes CASSESGGRGEQYF.

The rearrangement links TRBV29-1 to TRBJ2-5; possibly TRBD2 for D (6 bases). The germline V gene has CDR1 SQVTM and CDR2 ANQGSEA. Trimming stripped 4 bases from V and 4 bases from J, with 13 bases between. The CDR3 covers 13 residues. As DNA, the CDR3 is TGCAGCGTTGCCACGGGGGTGGTAGAGACCCAGTACTTC. This codes for CSVATGVVETQYF.

V usage is TRBV5-1 and J usage is TRBJ2-5; 9 bases fit TRBD1. CDR1 is SGHRS, CDR2 YFSETQ, per germline. The CDR3 sequence is 15 residues long. After removal of 2 bases from V and 7 bases from J, the junction contained 9 bases not matched to a gene. This CDR3 reads CASSFSIQGAGTQYF. CDR3 in DNA: TGCGCCAGCAGCTTTTCGATACAGGGGGCAGGGACCCAGTACTTC. The full variable domain, with the rest looked up from reference TRBV5-1 and TRBJ2-5, is KAGVTQTPRYLIKTRGQQVTLSCSPISGHRSVSWYQQTPGQGLQFLFEYFSETQRNKGNFPGRFSGRQFSNSRSEMNVSTLELGDSALYLCASSFSIQGAGTQYFGPGTRLLVL.

Here the CDR3 reads CASRPNQNSPLHF. CDR3 nucleotide sequence: TGTGCCAGCAGGCCTAATCAGAATTCACCCCTCCACTTT. This chain links TRBV28 with TRBJ1-6; D call uncertain. CDR1 and CDR2 from the germline V gene are MDHEN and SYDVKM. V lost 6 bases and J lost 7, with 10 bases in between. The CDR3 extends over 13 amino acids.

This chain connects TRBV7-9 to TRBJ1-2, with a possible D match to TRBD1 (6 bases). From germline, CDR1 is SEHNR and CDR2 FQNEAQ (reference sequence). Trimming took 5 bases from V and 8 from J, leaving 18 bases between them. The CDR3 has 14 amino acids. The CDR3 loop reads CASSPRQETGGYTF. The CDR3 bases are TGTGCCAGCAGCCCACGACAGGAAACAGGCGGCTACACCTTC.

The chain recombines TRBV28 with TRBJ2-1, with D possibly called TRBD1 or TRBD2 (5 bases each). The germline V gene encodes CDR1 MDHEN and CDR2 SYDVKM. V lost 7 bases and J 9 bases, leaving 22 bases between the germline ends. The CDR3 totals 15 residues. CDR3 loop: CASNSLWGSSGEQFF. The CDR3 coding sequence is TGTGCCAGCAACTCCCTGTGGGGGTCGTCAGGTGAGCAGTTCTTC.

This clone was detected once. The genes are TRBV11-2 and TRBJ2-3; D uncertain. Germline V CDR1 and CDR2: SGHAT, FQNNGV. Trimming pared 5 bases from V and 0 bases from J, leaving 9 bases between. The CDR3 has 14 amino acids. The CDR3 bases are TGTGCCAGCAGCCAACTTACTAGCACAGATACGCAGTATTTT. Protein: CASSQLTSTDTQYF.

The V call is TRBV9, the J call TRBJ2-2; a weak D match, TRBD1 (5 bases). V was trimmed by 1 base and J by 7 bases, leaving 11 bases between them. CDR1 is SGDLS, CDR2 YYNGEE, per germline. The CDR3 contains 14 residues. As DNA, the CDR3 is TGTGCCAGCAGCGTATCATCAGGGATCGGGGAGCTGTTTTTT. Encoded protein: CASSVSSGIGELFF.

This clone was recorded once. This chain joins TRBV29-1 and TRBJ2-5, with a weak D call TRBD2 (5 bases). Trimming shortened V by 8 bases and J by 5 bases, and 15 bases separated the two germline ends. CDR1 is SQVTM, CDR2 ANQGSEA, per germline. This CDR3 has 12 amino acids. The CDR3 spells CSSPRRRETQYF. The CDR3 nucleotides read TGCAGCTCCCCGAGGAGGAGGGAGACCCAGTACTTC.

CDR3 in amino acids: CASSLGGGGPQETQYF. CDR3 in DNA: TGCGCCAGCAGCTTGGGAGGGGGGGGTCCCCAAGAGACCCAGTACTTC. V is TRBV5-1 and J is TRBJ2-5; a possible D gene is TRBD2 (7 bases). Trimming shortened V by 0 bases and J by 1 base, and 13 bases separated the two germline ends. The CDR3 has 16 residues. Looked up from germline, CDR1 is SGHRS and CDR2 is YFSETQ.

This clone was recorded once. The chain is built from TRBV18 and TRBJ1-4; D unclear. The V and J ends lost 4 bases and 7 bases respectively, with 13 bases between them. In germline, CDR1 is KGHSH, CDR2 LQKENI. The CDR3 contains 14 residues. The CDR3 sequence is CASSRRSTGEKLFF. For the CDR3, the DNA is TGTGCCAGCTCACGTAGGTCAACGGGTGAAAAACTGTTTTTT.